The following is a T cell receptor (beta chain) sequence with its context. This specimen belongs to a study of blood T cell repertoires in COVID-19. The wider study: Specimens from acute and convalescent COVID-19 originated in the United States, Italy and Spain. In each case, the material was cDNA or gDNA derived from T cells, B-cell-depleted T cells, or PBMCs.

Generated by immunoSEQ multiplex PCR, the TCRdb table keeps only in-frame clones and is missing some. The sample includes under 300,000 clones, about nine tenths of them seen just once. The CDR3 length is 14 residues. Germline values: CDR1 SGHVS, CDR2 FQNEAQ. The V end was cut by 5 bases, the J end by 7 bases, with 14 bases between. The chain employs TRBV7-8 and TRBJ1-4; D remains unclear. The clonotype comes from a man aged 60 to 69 with acute or convalescent COVID-19. Sequenced: peripheral blood. The CDR3 DNA reads as TGTGCCAGCAGCGTTCTGAGTAGGAGTGAAAAACTGTTTTTT. It codes for CASSVLSRSEKLFF.